This T cell receptor beta chain came from a study of post-analysis software for immune sequencing data. Included in the TCR beta cDNA libraries were unique molecular identifiers. TCRdb reprocessed the PCR reads via MiXCR and lists one record per CDR3 protein. The sample carries roughly 620,000 distinct CDR3 sequences, roughly 40% recorded once. This CDR3 is built from 16 residues. Germline V gene lookup returns CDR1 SGHVS and CDR2 FQNEAQ. The V gene lost 5 bases and the J gene lost 0 bases, with 16 bases spanning the gap. General observations from the study: About 5 TRBV segments were more frequent in patients than controls; TRBV5-6, TRBV5-1 and TRBV20-1 belonged to this group.

This clonotype was counted a few times. Its target is unknown. The sequence came from a girl aged 10-17 years with multiple sclerosis. The sequencing sample was made of blood. The genes are TRBV7-8 and TRBJ1-2; perhaps TRBD1 as D (5 bases). CDR3 protein: CASSPRPGSTNYGYTF. The DNA for the CDR3 is TGTGCCAGCAGCCCCCGACCAGGGAGTACTAACTATGGCTACACCTTC.